This TCR beta chain was captured in a study of T cell changes during pregnancy in multiple sclerosis. This table comes from immunoSEQ multiplex PCR, and its TCRdb copy is limited to in-frame clones, with some not included. The sample lists tens of thousands of clones, 85% to 95% seen once, with approximately 3% in the top ten. Trimming took 4 bases from V and 4 from J, leaving 12 bases between them. The germline gives CDR1 LGHNA, CDR2 YSLEER. The CDR3 spans 14 residues. The rearrangement uses TRBV4-3 and TRBJ2-3, with a tentative D call TRBD2 (5 bases). The source was CD8+ T cells from peripheral blood mononuclear cells, collected in the third trimester of pregnancy. The receptor's source is a female donor in good health, enrolled as a control in a pregnancy study. CDR3 residues: CASSPGVVPDTQYF. As DNA, the CDR3 is TGCGCCAGCAGCCCCGGGGTAGTACCAGATACGCAGTATTTT.